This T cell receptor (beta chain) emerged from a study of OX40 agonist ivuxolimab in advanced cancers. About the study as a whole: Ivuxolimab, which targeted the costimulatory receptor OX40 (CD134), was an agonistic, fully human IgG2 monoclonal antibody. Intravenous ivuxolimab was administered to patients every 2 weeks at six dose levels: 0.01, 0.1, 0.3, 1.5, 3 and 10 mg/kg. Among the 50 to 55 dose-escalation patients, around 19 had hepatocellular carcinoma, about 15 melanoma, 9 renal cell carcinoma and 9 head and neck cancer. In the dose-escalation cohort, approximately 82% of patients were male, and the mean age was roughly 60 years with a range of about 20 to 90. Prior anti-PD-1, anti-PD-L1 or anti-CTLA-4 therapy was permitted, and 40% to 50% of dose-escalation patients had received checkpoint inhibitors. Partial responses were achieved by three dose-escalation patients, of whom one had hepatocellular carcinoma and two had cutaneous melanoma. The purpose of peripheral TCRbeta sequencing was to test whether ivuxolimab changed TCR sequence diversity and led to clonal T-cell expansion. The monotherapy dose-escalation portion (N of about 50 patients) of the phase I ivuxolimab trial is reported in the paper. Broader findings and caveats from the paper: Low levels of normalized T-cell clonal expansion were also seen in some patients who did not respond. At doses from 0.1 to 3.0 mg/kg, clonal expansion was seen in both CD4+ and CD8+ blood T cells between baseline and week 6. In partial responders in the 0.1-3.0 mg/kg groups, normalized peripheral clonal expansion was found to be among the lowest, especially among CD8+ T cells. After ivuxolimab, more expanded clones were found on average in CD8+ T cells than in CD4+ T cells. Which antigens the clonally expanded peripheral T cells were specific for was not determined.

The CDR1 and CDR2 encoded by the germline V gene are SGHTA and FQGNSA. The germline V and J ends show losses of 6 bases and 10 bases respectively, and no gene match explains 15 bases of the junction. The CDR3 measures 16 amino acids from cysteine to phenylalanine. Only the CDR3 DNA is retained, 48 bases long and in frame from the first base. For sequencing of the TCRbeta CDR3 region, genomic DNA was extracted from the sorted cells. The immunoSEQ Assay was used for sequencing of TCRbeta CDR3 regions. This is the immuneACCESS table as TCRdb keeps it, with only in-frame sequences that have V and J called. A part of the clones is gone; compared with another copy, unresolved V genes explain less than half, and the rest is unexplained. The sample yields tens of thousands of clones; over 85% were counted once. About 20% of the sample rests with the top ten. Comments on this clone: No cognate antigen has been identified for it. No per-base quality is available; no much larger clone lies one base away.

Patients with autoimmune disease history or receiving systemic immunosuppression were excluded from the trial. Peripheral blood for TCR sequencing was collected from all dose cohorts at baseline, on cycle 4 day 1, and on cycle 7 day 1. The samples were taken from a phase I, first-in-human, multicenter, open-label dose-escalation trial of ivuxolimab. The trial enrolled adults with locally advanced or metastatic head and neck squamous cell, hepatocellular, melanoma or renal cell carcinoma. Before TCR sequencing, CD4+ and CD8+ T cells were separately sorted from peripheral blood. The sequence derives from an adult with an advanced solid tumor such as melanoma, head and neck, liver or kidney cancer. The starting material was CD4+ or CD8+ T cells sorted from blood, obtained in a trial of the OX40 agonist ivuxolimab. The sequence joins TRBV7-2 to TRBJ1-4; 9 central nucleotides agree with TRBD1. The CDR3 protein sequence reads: CASSFIPGQGPGKLFF. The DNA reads TGTGCCAGCAGTTTTATTCCGGGACAGGGACCGGGAAAACTGTTTTTT.